This T cell receptor (beta chain) is from a study of T-cell reconstitution after alpha-beta-depleted transplantation in children. CDR1 is SGHVS, CDR2 FQNEAQ, per germline. This CDR3 comprises 19 residues. Trimming took off 0 bases at V and 0 bases at J, with 20 bases between the two ends. The TCRbeta library was prepared with unique molecular identifiers. MiXCR was run by TCRdb on the PCR reads, yielding one entry per CDR3 protein. The sample consists of a few hundred thousand distinct CDR3 sequences, approximately 9.8% of them appearing once. The clonotype comes from a human donor who donated a stem cell graft to a child with SCID. The sequencing here drew on PBMCs from the stem cell graft donor, taken from the stem cell graft. J is TRBJ1-1 and V is TRBV7-8, with D tentatively TRBD1 (6 bases). The CDR3, as DNA: TGTGCCAGCAGCTTAGCGCGGGGTACCCCGGGACACTTGAACACTGAAGCTTTCTTT. Translated: CASSLARGTPGHLNTEAFF.